The clone carrying this TCR beta chain is classed as medium-sized (0.01 to 0.1%). The data are from a study of glioma-infiltrating T cells. Using RNA template, CDR3s of TCR alpha and beta were amplified with iRepertoire arm-PCR. TCRdb reprocessed the multiplex PCR reads with MiXCR, giving one entry per CDR3 protein. The sample lists 9,500 to 15,000 distinct CDR3 sequences; 26% were seen once. This CDR3 spans 14 amino acids. CDR1 is SGHTA, CDR2 FQGNSA, per germline. The V gene lost 7 bases and the J gene lost 5 bases, with 17 bases spanning the gap. The chain couples TRBV7-2 to TRBJ2-5; D might be TRBD1 or TRBD2, each matching 5 bases. This receptor was obtained from a human donor with low-grade glioma or glioblastoma, undergoing nonglioma brain surgery, or in good health (not recorded which). Sequencing was carried out using glioma tissue, nonneoplastic brain tissue, or PBMCs (not recorded which). The CDR3: CASNQGGTSETQYF. CDR3 DNA sequence: TGTGCCAGCAACCAAGGTGGGACGTCGGAGACCCAGTACTTC.